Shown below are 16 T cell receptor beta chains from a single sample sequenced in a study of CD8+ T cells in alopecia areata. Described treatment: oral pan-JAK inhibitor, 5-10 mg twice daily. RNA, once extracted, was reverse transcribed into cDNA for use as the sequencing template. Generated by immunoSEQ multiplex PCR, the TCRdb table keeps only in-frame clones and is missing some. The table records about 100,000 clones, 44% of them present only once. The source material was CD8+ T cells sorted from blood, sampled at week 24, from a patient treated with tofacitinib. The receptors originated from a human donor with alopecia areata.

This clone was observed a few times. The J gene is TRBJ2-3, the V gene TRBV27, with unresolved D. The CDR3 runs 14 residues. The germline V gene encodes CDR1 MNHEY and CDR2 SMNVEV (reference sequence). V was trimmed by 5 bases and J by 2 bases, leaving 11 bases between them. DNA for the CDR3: TGTGCCAGCAGTCCATGGGCCCTCACAGATACGCAGTATTTT. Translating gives CASSPWALTDTQYF.

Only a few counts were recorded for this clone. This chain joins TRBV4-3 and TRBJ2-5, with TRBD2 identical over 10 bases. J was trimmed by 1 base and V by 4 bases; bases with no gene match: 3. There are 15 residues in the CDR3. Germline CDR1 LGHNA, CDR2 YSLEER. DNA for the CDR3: TGCGCCAGCAGCCTCGGGACTAGCGCCCAAGAGACCCAGTACTTC. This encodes CASSLGTSAQETQYF.

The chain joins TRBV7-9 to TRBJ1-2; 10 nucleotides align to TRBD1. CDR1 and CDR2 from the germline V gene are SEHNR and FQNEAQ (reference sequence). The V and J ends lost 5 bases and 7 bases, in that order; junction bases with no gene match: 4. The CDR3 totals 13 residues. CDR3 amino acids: CASSLTGGSGYTF. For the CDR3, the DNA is TGTGCCAGCAGCCTGACAGGGGGCTCTGGCTACACCTTC.

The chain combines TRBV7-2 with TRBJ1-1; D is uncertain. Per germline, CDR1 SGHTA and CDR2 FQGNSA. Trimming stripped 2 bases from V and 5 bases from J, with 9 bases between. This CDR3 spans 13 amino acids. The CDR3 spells CASSLYLETEAFF. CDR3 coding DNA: TGTGCCAGCAGCTTATACTTGGAAACTGAAGCTTTCTTT.

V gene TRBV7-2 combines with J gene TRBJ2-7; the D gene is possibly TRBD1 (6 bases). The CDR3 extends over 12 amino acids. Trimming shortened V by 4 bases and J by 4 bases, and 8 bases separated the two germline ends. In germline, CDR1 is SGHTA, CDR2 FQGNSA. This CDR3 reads CASSWGQYEQYF. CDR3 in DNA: TGTGCCAGCAGCTGGGGGCAGTACGAGCAGTACTTC.

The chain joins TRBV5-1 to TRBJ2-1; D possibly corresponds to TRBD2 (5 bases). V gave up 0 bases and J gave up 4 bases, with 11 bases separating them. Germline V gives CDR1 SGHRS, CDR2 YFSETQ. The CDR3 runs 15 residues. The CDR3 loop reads CASSLAGILYNEQFF. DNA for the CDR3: TGCGCCAGCAGCTTGGCCGGGATACTTTACAATGAGCAGTTCTTC.

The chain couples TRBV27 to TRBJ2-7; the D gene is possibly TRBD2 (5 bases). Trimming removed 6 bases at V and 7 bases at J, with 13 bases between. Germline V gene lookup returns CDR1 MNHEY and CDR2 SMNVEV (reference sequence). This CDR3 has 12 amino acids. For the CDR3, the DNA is TGTGCCAGCAGCCCGACTAACAAGGAGCAGTACTTC. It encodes CASSPTNKEQYF.

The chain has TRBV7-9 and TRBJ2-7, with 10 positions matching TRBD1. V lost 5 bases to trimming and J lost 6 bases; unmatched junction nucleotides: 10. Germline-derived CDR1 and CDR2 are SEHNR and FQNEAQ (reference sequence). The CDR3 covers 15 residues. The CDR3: CASSERTGGKTEQYF. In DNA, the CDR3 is TGTGCCAGCAGCGAACGGACAGGGGGGAAGACCGAGCAGTACTTC. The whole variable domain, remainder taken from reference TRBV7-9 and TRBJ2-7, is DTGVSQNPRHKITKRGQNVTFRCDPISEHNRLYWYRQTLGQGPEFLTYFQNEAQLEKSRLLSDRFSAERPKGSFSTLEIQRTEQGDSAMYLCASSERTGGKTEQYFGPGTRLTVT.

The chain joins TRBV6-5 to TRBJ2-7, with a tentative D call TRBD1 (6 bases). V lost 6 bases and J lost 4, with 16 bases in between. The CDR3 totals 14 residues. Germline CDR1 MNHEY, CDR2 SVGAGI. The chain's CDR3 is CASSPSRGLYEQYF. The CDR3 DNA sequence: TGTGCCAGCAGCCCTTCCAGGGGTTTATACGAGCAGTACTTC.

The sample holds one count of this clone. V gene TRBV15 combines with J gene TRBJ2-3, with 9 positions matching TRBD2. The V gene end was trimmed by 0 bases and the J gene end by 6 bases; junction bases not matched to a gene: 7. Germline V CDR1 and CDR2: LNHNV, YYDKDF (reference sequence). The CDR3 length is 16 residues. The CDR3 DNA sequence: TGTGCCACCAGCAGAGATGGCGGGAGGGCTGAGGATACGCAGTATTTT. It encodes CATSRDGGRAEDTQYF.

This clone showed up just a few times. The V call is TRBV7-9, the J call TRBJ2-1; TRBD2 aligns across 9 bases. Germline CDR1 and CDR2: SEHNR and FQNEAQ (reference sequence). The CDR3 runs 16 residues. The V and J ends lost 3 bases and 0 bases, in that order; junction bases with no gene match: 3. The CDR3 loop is CASSFLTSGSYNEQFF. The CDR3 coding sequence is TGTGCCAGCAGCTTCTTGACTAGCGGCTCCTACAATGAGCAGTTCTTC.

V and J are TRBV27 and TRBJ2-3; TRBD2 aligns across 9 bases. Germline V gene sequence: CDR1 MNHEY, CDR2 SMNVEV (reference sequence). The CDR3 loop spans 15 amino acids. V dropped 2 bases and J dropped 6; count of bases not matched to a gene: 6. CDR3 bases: TGTGCCAGCAGTTTAAGGCCTAGCGGGGCGGATACGCAGTATTTT. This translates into CASSLRPSGADTQYF.

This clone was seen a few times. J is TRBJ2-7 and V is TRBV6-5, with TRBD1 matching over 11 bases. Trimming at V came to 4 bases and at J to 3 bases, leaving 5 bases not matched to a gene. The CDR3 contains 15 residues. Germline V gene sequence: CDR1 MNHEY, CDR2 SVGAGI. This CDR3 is CASSFPGQGVYEQYF. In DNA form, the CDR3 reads TGTGCCAGCAGTTTTCCGGGACAGGGGGTCTACGAGCAGTACTTC.

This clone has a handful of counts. As DNA, the CDR3 is TGTGCCAGCAGTCTTACTAGCGTGGCCTACGAGCAGTACTTC. It translates to CASSLTSVAYEQYF. The chain has TRBV2 and TRBJ2-7; 7 bases line up with TRBD2. Trimming removed 5 bases from V and 2 bases from J; junction bases left unmatched: 6. Germline-derived CDR1 and CDR2 are SNHLY and FYNNEI. The CDR3 length is 14 residues.

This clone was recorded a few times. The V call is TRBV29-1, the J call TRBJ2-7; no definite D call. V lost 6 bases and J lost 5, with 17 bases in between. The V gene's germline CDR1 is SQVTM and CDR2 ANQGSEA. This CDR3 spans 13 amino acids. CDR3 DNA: TGCAGCGTGGACGGTCTCCTGGGGAACGAGCAGTACTTC. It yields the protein CSVDGLLGNEQYF.

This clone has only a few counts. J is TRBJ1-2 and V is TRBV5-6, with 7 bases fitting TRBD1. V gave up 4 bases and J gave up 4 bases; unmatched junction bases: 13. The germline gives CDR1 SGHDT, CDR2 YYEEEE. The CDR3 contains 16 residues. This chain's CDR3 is CASSPRRDSHRYGYTF. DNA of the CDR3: TGTGCCAGCAGCCCCCGCCGGGACAGCCACCGCTATGGCTACACCTTC.